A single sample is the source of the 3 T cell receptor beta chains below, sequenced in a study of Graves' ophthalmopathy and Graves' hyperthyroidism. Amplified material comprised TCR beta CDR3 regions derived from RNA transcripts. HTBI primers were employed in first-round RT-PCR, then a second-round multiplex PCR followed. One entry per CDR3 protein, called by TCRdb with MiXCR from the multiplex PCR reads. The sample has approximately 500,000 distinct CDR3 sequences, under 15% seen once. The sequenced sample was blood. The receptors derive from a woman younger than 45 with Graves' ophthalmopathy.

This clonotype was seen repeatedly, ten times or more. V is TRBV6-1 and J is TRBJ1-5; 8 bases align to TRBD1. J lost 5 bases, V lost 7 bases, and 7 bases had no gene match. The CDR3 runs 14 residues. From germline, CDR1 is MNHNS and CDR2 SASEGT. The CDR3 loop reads CASTRTGSYQPQHF. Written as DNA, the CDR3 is TGTGCCAGCACTCGGACAGGGTCATATCAGCCCCAGCATTTT.

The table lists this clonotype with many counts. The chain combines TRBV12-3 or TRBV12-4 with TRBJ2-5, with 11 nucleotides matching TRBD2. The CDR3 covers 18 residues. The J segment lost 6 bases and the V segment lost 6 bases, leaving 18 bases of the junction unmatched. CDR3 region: CASRDSGGAKGPRQTQYF. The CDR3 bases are TGTGCCAGCAGGGATAGCGGGGGGGCTAAGGGCCCCCGGCAGACCCAGTACTTC.

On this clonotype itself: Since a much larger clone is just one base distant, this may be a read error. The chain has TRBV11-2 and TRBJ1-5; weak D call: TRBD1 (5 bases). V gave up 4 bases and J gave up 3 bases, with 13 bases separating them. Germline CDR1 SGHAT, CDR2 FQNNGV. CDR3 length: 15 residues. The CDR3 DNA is TGTGCCAGCAGCTCCCTGGGGGGATACAATCAGCCCCAGCATTTT. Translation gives CASSSLGGYNQPQHF.